This T cell receptor beta chain was sequenced during a study of T cell repertoires in ileal Crohn's disease. General study results and limits: Clonality above 26.8% at surgery always came with endoscopic recurrence. Clonal expansions were more frequent in active smokers than non-smokers at surgery. Mucosal expansions were suggested to be mainly CD8 T cells.

Profiled with immunoSEQ multiplex PCR; TCRdb holds only in-frame clones, not every one. The data show approximately 27,000 clones, about 81% seen once. Adults with ileal or ileocolonic Crohn's disease and an indication for resection were eligible. Worth noting for this clone: The target antigen is unknown.

V was clipped by 10 bases and J by 0 bases, with 14 bases between them. Germline-derived CDR1 and CDR2 are MNHEY and SVGAGI. This CDR3 has 14 residues. This chain links TRBV6-5 with TRBJ2-3; D unresolved. The specimen sequenced was ileal tissue. This sequence was found in an adult with Crohn's disease. The CDR3 DNA is TGTGCCACCCGAGCGACTTATAGCACAGATACGCAGTATTTT. Protein: CATRATYSTDTQYF.